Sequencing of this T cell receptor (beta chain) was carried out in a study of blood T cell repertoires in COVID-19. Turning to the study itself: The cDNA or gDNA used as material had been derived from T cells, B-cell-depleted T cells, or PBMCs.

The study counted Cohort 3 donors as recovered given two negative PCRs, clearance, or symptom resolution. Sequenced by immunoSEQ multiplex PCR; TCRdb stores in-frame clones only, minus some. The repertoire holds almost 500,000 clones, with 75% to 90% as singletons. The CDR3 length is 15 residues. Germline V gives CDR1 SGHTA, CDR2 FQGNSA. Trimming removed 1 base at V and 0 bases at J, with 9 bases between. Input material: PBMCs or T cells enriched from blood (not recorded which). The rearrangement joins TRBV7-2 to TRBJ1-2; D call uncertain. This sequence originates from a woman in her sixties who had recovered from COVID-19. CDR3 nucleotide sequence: TGTGCCAGCAGCTTAGTGAGCCAGGCTAACTATGGCTACACCTTC. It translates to CASSLVSQANYGYTF.